The source of this T cell receptor (beta chain) is a study of blood T cell repertoires in COVID-19. Study-wide context: Donors in the United States, Italy and Spain gave samples during acute or convalescent COVID-19.

The CDR3 extends over 17 amino acids. In germline, CDR1 is MNHEY, CDR2 SMNVEV (reference sequence). Trimming took 0 bases from V and 2 from J, leaving 16 bases between them. Ages ranged from 18 to 89 years, with residence in about 23 US areas. Assay: immunoSEQ multiplex PCR; the TCRdb copy retains only in-frame clones and omits some. The sample consists of approximately 360,000 clones, over 75% of them appearing once. This receptor was taken from a woman younger than 45 with acute COVID-19. This rearrangement joins TRBV27 to TRBJ1-2, with a tentative D call TRBD1 (5 bases). Sample: PBMCs or T cells enriched from blood (not recorded which). The CDR3 nucleotides read TGTGCCAGCAGTTTATCGGGTGGGAGGGGACTAAACTATGGCTACACCTTC. This encodes CASSLSGGRGLNYGYTF.